What follows are 18 T cell receptor beta chains derived from one specimen sequenced in a study of CD8+ T cells in alopecia areata. After isolation, RNA underwent reverse transcription to generate cDNA as the sequencing template. Profiled with immunoSEQ multiplex PCR; TCRdb holds only in-frame clones, not every one. The sample has 30,000 to 35,000 clones; 55% are singletons. The sequencing input was NKG2D-high CD8+ T cells sorted from blood. These receptor sequences come from a human donor with alopecia areata.

The rearrangement joins TRBV28 to TRBJ2-7; D ambiguous. The CDR3 is 12 residues long. V dropped 8 bases and J dropped 1 base, with 9 bases sitting between them. CDR1 is MDHEN and CDR2 is SYDVKM in the germline V gene. In nucleotides, the CDR3 is TGTGCCAGCGGAGATCATTCCTACGAGCAGTACTTC. Translating gives CASGDHSYEQYF.

This clone was seen only a few times. The rearrangement uses TRBV2 and TRBJ2-1; 10 nucleotides align to TRBD1. The V gene end was trimmed by 6 bases and the J gene end by 5 bases; junction bases not matched to a gene: 7. Germline CDR1 SNHLY, CDR2 FYNNEI. The CDR3 extends over 15 amino acids. The CDR3 loop reads CASRVDRGLDNEQFF. Written as DNA, the CDR3 is TGTGCCAGCAGGGTAGACAGGGGGCTGGACAATGAGCAGTTCTTC.

As for this clone: The sample contains more than one DNA sequence encoding this CDR3. This chain connects TRBV19 to TRBJ2-7, with 9 bases identical to TRBD2. Germline lookup yields CDR1 LNHDA and CDR2 SQIVND (reference sequence). The CDR3 spans 14 residues. V shed 3 bases and J 4 bases; nucleotides not matched to a gene: 4. CDR3 coding DNA: TGTGCCAGTAGTATTTCGGCGGGGGGGTACGAGCAGTACTTC. Its protein is CASSISAGGYEQYF.

This clone was seen a few times. The rearrangement links TRBV7-9 to TRBJ2-2, with D unresolved. Trimming removed 4 bases from V and 0 bases from J, with 6 bases in between. The germline V gene has CDR1 SEHNR and CDR2 FQNEAQ (reference sequence). The CDR3 runs to 14 residues. CDR3 region: CASSSFTNTGELFF. The CDR3 bases are TGTGCCAGCAGCTCCTTCACGAACACCGGGGAGCTGTTTTTT.

This chain connects TRBV29-1 to TRBJ2-1, with D maybe TRBD2 (6 bases). CDR3 length equals 14 residues. Germline loops: CDR1 SQVTM, CDR2 ANQGSEA. V gave up 0 bases and J gave up 9 bases, with 15 bases separating them. CDR3 nucleotide sequence: TGCAGCGTTGAAGATGGGGGGAGCGGTCCTGAGCAGTTCTTC. Translation: CSVEDGGSGPEQFF.

Only a few counts were recorded for this clone. V is TRBV5-6 and J is TRBJ2-5; possibly TRBD1 for D (6 bases). The V gene lost 6 bases and the J gene lost 0 bases, with 12 bases spanning the gap. Germline CDR1 is SGHDT and CDR2 is YYEEEE. The CDR3 extends over 14 amino acids. The CDR3 is CASMGDTNQETQYF. The CDR3 region has the DNA TGTGCCAGCATGGGGGACACTAACCAAGAGACCCAGTACTTC.

The chain has TRBV6-1 and TRBJ2-7, with D uncertain. CDR1 MNHNS and CDR2 SASEGT come from the germline V gene. V was trimmed by 5 bases and J by 7 bases, leaving 9 bases between them. The CDR3 contains 11 residues. The CDR3, as DNA: TGTGCCAGCAGTTTCCCCGGAGAGCAGTACTTC. This sequence encodes CASSFPGEQYF.

The chain uses TRBV4-2 and TRBJ2-1, with 10 nucleotides matching TRBD1. V lost 4 bases, J lost 6 bases, and 6 bases stayed unmatched. CDR1 and CDR2 (germline): LGHNA, YNFKEQ. This CDR3 has 15 residues. The CDR3 sequence is CASSPRTGGGNEQFF. In DNA, the CDR3 is TGTGCCAGCAGCCCACGGACAGGGGGGGGCAATGAGCAGTTCTTC.

In this sample, this clone is medium-sized. The genes are TRBV4-3 and TRBJ1-3, with a weak D call TRBD1 (5 bases). V dropped 0 bases and J dropped 0 bases, with 12 bases sitting between them. CDR3 length: 17 amino acids. CDR1 and CDR2 (germline): LGHNA, YSLEER. The CDR3 DNA follows: TGCGCCAGCAGCCAAGAGCGGGGCTTGAGCTCTGGAAACACCATATATTTT. It is translated as CASSQERGLSSGNTIYF.

This chain links TRBV11-1 with TRBJ2-7; a weak D match, TRBD2 (6 bases). This CDR3 has 13 amino acids. Germline loops: CDR1 SGHAT, CDR2 FQDESV (reference sequence). V shed 5 bases and J shed 11 bases, with 19 bases lying between them. The CDR3 sequence is CASSDRTITEEYF. The CDR3 DNA reads as TGTGCCAGCAGCGATCGGACTATCACGGAGGAGTACTTC. Full variable domain (outside the CDR3, taken from reference TRBV11-1 and TRBJ2-7): EAEVAQSPRYKITEKSQAVAFWCDPISGHATLYWYRQILGQGPELLVQFQDESVVDDSQLPKDRFSAERLKGVDSTLKIQPAELGDSAMYLCASSDRTITEEYFGPGTRLTVT.

The table lists this clone with a few counts. V usage is TRBV7-8 and J usage is TRBJ2-3; D could derive from TRBD1 or TRBD2 (6 bases each). The CDR3 length is 16 residues. The germline CDR1 and CDR2 sequences are SGHVS and FQNEAQ. Trimming left V 5 bases short and J 6 bases short, with 21 bases between. This CDR3 reads CASSPGPGGLGDTQYF. The CDR3 coding sequence is TGTGCCAGCAGCCCGGGTCCCGGGGGCCTGGGGGATACGCAGTATTTT.

This clone came up once. The J gene is TRBJ2-7, the V gene TRBV5-4, with D perhaps given as TRBD1 or TRBD2 (5 bases each). CDR1 is SGHNT, CDR2 YYREEE, per germline (reference sequence). This CDR3 is built from 13 residues. V gave up 4 bases and J gave up 4 bases, with 12 bases separating them. DNA of the CDR3: TGTGCCAGCAGCCCCGGGACGCCTTACGAGCAGTACTTC. It yields the protein CASSPGTPYEQYF.

The gene calls are TRBV5-4 and TRBJ2-7; 11 bases map to TRBD1. The CDR3 covers 16 residues. The J segment lost 3 bases and the V segment lost 4 bases, leaving 9 bases of the junction unmatched. Germline V gene data show CDR1 as SGHNT and CDR2 as YYREEE (reference sequence). The DNA of the CDR3 is TGTGCCAGCAGCAACGGAAGGACAGGGGGCTACTACGAGCAGTACTTC. It yields the protein CASSNGRTGGYYEQYF.

CDR3 in amino acids: CASSSMTSGSVYEQYF. The CDR3 DNA sequence: TGTGCCAGCAGCTCCATGACTAGCGGGAGTGTATACGAGCAGTACTTC. The rearrangement uses TRBV7-9 and TRBJ2-7; 12 positions match TRBD2. Germline CDR1 is SEHNR and CDR2 is FQNEAQ (reference sequence). This CDR3 contains 16 residues. The junction had 8 bases not matched to a gene; V was cut back by 4 bases and J by 4 bases.

This clone was counted a few times. V usage is TRBV7-9 and J usage is TRBJ2-1; 9 nucleotides match TRBD2. The V gene's germline CDR1 is SEHNR and CDR2 FQNEAQ (reference sequence). CDR3 length equals 17 residues. After removal of 3 bases from V and 8 bases from J, the junction contained 14 bases not matched to a gene. CDR3 protein: CASSFLTAGGILDEQFF. CDR3 bases: TGTGCCAGCAGCTTCCTTACGGCGGGAGGGATCTTGGATGAGCAGTTCTTC.

This clone has more than one count but fewer than ten. The chain has TRBV30 and TRBJ1-2; D is possibly TRBD1 (5 bases). The CDR3 covers 13 residues. The germline CDR1 and CDR2 sequences are GTSNPN and SVGIG (reference sequence). V was pared by 5 bases and J by 8 bases, with 18 bases between. The CDR3 loop is CAWDEGISGGYTF. The CDR3, as DNA: TGTGCCTGGGATGAGGGGATATCGGGAGGCTACACCTTC.

The chain couples TRBV27 to TRBJ1-5, with D possibly TRBD1 on 6 matching bases. Per the germline V gene, CDR1 is MNHEY and CDR2 is SMNVEV (reference sequence). Trimming removed 6 bases at V and 7 bases at J, with 16 bases between. The CDR3 is 14 residues long. The CDR3 region is CASRFGGLGQPQHF. The CDR3 nucleotides read TGTGCCAGCAGATTCGGGGGGCTGGGACAGCCCCAGCATTTT.

This clone was observed a handful of times. The rearrangement links TRBV29-1 to TRBJ2-1; 10 bases are shared with TRBD2. The V gene end was trimmed by 4 bases and the J gene end by 2 bases; junction bases not matched to a gene: 5. Germline CDR1 and CDR2: SQVTM and ANQGSEA. The CDR3 loop spans 15 amino acids. CDR3 DNA: TGCAGCGTTGTCGGGACTAGCGTGGCCTACAATGAGCAGTTCTTC. It is translated as CSVVGTSVAYNEQFF.